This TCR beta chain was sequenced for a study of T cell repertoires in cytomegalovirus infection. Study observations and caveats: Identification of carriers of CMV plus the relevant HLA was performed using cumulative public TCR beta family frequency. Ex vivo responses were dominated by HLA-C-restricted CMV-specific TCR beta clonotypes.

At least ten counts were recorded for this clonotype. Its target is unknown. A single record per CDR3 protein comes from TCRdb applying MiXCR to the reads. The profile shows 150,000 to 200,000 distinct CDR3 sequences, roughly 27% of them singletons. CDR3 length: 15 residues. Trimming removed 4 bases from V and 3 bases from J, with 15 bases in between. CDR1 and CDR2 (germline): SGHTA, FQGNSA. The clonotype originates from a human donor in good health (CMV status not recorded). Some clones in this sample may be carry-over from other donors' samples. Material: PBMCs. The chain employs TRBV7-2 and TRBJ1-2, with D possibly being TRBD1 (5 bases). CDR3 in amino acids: CASSSRQGGDYGYTF. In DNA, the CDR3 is TGTGCCAGCAGCTCCCGGCAGGGAGGGGACTATGGCTACACCTTC.